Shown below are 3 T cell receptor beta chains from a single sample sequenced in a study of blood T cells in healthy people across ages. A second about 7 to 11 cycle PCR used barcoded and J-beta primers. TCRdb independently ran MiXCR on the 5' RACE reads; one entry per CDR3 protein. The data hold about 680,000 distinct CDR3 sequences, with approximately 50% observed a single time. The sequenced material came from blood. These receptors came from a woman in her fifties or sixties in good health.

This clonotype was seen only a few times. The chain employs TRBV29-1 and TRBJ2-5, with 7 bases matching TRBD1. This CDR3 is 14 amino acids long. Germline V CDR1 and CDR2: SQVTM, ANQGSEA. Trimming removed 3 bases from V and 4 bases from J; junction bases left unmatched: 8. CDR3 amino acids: CSVDPLRQGETQYF. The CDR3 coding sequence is TGCAGCGTTGACCCGCTGAGACAGGGAGAGACCCAGTACTTC.

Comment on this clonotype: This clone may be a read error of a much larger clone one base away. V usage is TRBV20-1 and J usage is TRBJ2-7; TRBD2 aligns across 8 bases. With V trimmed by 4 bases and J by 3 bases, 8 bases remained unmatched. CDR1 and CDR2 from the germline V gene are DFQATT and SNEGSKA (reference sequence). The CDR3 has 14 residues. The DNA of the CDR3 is TGCAGTGCTACGAGCGGGGGAGGAATCTACGAGCAGTACTTC. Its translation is CSATSGGGIYEQYF.

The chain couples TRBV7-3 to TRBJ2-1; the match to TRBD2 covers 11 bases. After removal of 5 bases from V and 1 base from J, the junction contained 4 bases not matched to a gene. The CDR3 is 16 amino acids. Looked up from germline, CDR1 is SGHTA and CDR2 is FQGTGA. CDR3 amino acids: CASSATSGRSYNEQFF. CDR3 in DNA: TGTGCCAGCAGCGCCACTAGCGGGAGATCCTACAATGAGCAGTTCTTC.